This T cell receptor (beta chain) is drawn from a study of beta chain features in type 1 diabetes. Points from the study as a whole: TCRB CDR3 length was moderately but significantly reduced in all four CD4+ subsets of Type 1 diabetes patients. Insertion counts at VDJ junctions were lower in type 1 diabetes patients, who also showed more deletions there.

Sequencing targeted expressed TCRB transcripts, as all isolated RNA had been reverse transcribed. An average of around 3.9 million reads was obtained for naive, central memory and regulatory T cell samples. Libraries were prepared by immunoSEQ multiplex PCR; TCRdb keeps only in-frame clonotypes and omits some of them. The sample holds 330,000 or so clones, about 20% seen once. Germline V lookup: CDR1 LGHNT, CDR2 FRNRAP. There are 15 residues in the CDR3. J gave up 4 bases and V 2 bases, and 8 bases lay outside the gene matches. About this clone: The target antigen is unknown.

A CD45RO/CCR7/CD25/CD127/CD95/CD27 panel sorted naive, central memory, regulatory and stem cell-like memory CD4+ cells. The chain links TRBV12-5 to TRBJ2-7; 7 bases agree with TRBD2. The receptor comes from a woman under 30 in good health. Specimen: naive CD4+ T cells from blood. The CDR3 DNA follows: TGTGCTAGTGGTTTGTGGGCTAGCGGATTTTACGAGCAGTACTTC. Translated, it gives CASGLWASGFYEQYF.